The rows below give T cell receptor beta chains drawn from one sample of a study of shared clonotypes between healthy human individuals. Clones were sequenced by immunoSEQ multiplex PCR, and TCRdb holds only the in-frame ones, with some missing. Of roughly 2,300,000 clones in the sample, roughly 92% were seen once. The sequencing input was naive CD4+ T cells from PBMCs. These receptor sequences come from a man younger than 35 in good health. Some clones in this sample may be carry-over from other donors' samples. CDR3s include the opening cysteine and the closing phenylalanine or tryptophan. D genes are given only for firm matches. Some rows have no size entry. The others give once, few or many, or a class for an expanded clone.

d_gene	v_gene	j_gene	abundance	CDR3nt	CDR3aa
-	TRBV5-1	TRBJ1-2	-	TGCGCCAGCAGCCCTGGGAGCCCCCTAGTTAATGGCTACACCTTC	CASSPGSPLVNGYTF
-	TRBV5-1	TRBJ2-7	-	TGCGCCAGCAGCTCTCACGGACGTCGCTACGAGCAGTACTTC	CASSSHGRRYEQYF
TRBD2	TRBV4-2	TRBJ2-7	-	TGTGCCAGCAGCCAAGATAGTGGAGCGGGAGGGCGGATCTCCGAGCAGTACTTC	CASSQDSGAGGRISEQYF
-	TRBV28	TRBJ2-5	-	TGTGCCAGCAAAAACCAAGAGACCCAGTACTTC	CASKNQETQYF
-	TRBV18	TRBJ1-1	few	TGTGCCAGCTCGGCGAGGCGGGGGGACACTGAAGCTTTCTTT	CASSARRGDTEAFF
TRBD1	TRBV27	TRBJ2-6	-	TGTGCCAGTCTTACAGGGGGCTCGATGGGGGCCAACGTCCTGACTTTC	CASLTGGSMGANVLTF
-	TRBV5-1	TRBJ2-7	-	TGCGCCAGCAGCTTGGACGTGGCCGCCGAGCAGTACTTC	CASSLDVAAEQYF
-	TRBV5-4	TRBJ2-2	-	TGTGCCAGCAGCACGAGACCGAACACCGGGGAGCTGTTTTTT	CASSTRPNTGELFF
-	TRBV4-1	TRBJ1-3	-	TGCGCCAGCAGCCAAGGCACCCGGGTATTTTCTGGAAACACCATATATTTT	CASSQGTRVFSGNTIYF
-	TRBV7-3	TRBJ2-3	-	TGTGCCAGCAGCTTATTCTCCGGGAGAACAGATACGCAGTATTTT	CASSLFSGRTDTQYF
TRBD1	TRBV6-4	TRBJ1-2	-	TGTGCCAGCTCCGGGACAGGCTATGGCTACACCTTC	CASSGTGYGYTF
-	TRBV4-1	TRBJ1-2	once	TGCGCCAGCAGCGGGACATCCTATGGCTACACCTTC	CASSGTSYGYTF
-	TRBV5-5	TRBJ2-7	-	TGTGCCAGCAGCGATGGACGGTCAAGGAGCTCCTACGAGCAGTACTTC	CASSDGRSRSSYEQYF
-	TRBV6-6	TRBJ2-1	-	TGTGCCAGCAGCCAGGGACTCTCCTCCTACAATGAGCAGTTCTTC	CASSQGLSSYNEQFF
-	TRBV5-6	TRBJ2-5	-	TGTGCCAGCAGCTTGGGCAGGGAAGAGACCCAGTACTTC	CASSLGREETQYF
TRBD1	TRBV5-4	TRBJ2-7	few	TGTGCCAGCAGCTGGGGACAGGGCTACGAGCAGTACTTC	CASSWGQGYEQYF
-	TRBV28	TRBJ2-1	-	TGTGCCAGCAGTTTCATTAGCTCCGTGCAGTTCTTC	CASSFISSVQFF
-	TRBV5-4	TRBJ1-2	-	TGTGCCAGCAGCTTCGGGCGAGATACTAACTATGGCTACACCTTC	CASSFGRDTNYGYTF
TRBD2	TRBV6-5	TRBJ2-1	-	TGTGCCAGCAGTTACGGGGGGACTAACAATGAGCAGTTCTTC	CASSYGGTNNEQFF